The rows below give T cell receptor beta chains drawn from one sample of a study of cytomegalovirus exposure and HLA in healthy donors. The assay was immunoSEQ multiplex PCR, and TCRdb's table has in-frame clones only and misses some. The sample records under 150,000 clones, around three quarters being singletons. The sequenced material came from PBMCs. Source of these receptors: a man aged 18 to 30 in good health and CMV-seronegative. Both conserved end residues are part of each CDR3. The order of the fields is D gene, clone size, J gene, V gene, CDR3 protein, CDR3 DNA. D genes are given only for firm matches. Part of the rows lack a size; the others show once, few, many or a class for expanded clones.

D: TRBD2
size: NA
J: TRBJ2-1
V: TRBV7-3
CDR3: CASSLGLAMYNEQFF
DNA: TGTGCCAGCAGCTTAGGACTAGCGATGTACAATGAGCAGTTCTTC

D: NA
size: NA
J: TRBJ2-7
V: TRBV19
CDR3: CASSMTPGPDEQYF
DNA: TGTGCCAGTAGTATGACCCCGGGTCCAGACGAGCAGTACTTC

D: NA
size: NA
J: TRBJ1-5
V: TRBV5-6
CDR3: CASSLGQISNQPQHF
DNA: TGTGCCAGCAGCCTCGGACAGATTAGCAATCAGCCCCAGCATTTT

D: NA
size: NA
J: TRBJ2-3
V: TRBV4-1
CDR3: CASSQPDSRVTDTQYF
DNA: TGCGCCAGCAGCCAACCCGACAGTAGGGTCACAGATACGCAGTATTTT

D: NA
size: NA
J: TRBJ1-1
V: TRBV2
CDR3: CASSELLTENTEAFF
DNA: TGTGCCAGCAGTGAACTGCTTACAGAGAACACTGAAGCTTTCTTT

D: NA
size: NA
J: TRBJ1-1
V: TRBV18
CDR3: CASSPDLQGLAAFF
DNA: TGTGCCAGCTCACCCGATCTACAGGGTCTCGCAGCTTTCTTT

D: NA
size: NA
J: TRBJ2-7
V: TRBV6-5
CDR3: CASSYSKDRAYEQYF
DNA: TGTGCCAGCAGTTACTCGAAGGACAGAGCGTACGAGCAGTACTTC

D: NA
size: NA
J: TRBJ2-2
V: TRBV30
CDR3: CAWKATGELFF
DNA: TGTGCCTGGAAAGCGACCGGGGAGCTGTTTTTT

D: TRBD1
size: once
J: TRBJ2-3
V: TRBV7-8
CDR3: CASSLRGWGQGDHTQYF
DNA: TGTGCCAGCAGCTTAAGAGGCTGGGGACAGGGGGATCATACGCAGTATTTT

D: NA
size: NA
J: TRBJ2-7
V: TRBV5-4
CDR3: CASSFGGGSSYEQYF
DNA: TGTGCCAGCAGCTTCGGGGGCGGGAGTTCCTACGAGCAGTACTTC

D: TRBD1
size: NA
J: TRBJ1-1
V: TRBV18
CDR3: CASSPRTGQEIEAFF
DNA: TGTGCCAGCTCACCGAGGACAGGGCAGGAGATTGAAGCTTTCTTT

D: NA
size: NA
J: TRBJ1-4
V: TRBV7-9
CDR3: CASSLGVEGRREKLFF
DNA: TGTGCCAGCAGCTTAGGCGTGGAGGGACGGCGCGAAAAACTGTTTTTT

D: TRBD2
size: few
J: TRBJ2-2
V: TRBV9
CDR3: CASSVDPSGGNTGELFF
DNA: TGTGCCAGCAGCGTAGATCCTAGCGGGGGGAACACCGGGGAGCTGTTTTTT

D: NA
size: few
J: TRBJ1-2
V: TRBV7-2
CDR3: CASSLARGDYGYTF
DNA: TGTGCCAGCAGCTTAGCGCGGGGGGATTATGGCTACACCTTC

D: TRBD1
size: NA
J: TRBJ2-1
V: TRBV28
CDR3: CASSSTGTGNPNEQFF
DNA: TGTGCCAGCAGTTCCACCGGGACAGGGAATCCCAATGAGCAGTTCTTC

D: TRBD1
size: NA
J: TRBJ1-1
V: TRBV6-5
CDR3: CASSYRDRLNTEAFF
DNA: TGTGCCAGCAGTTACCGGGACAGACTGAACACTGAAGCTTTCTTT

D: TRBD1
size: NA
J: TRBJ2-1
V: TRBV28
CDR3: CASSPPGGQGPYNEQFF
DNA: TGTGCCAGCAGCCCCCCCGGTGGACAGGGGCCCTACAATGAGCAGTTCTTC